The source of this TCR beta chain is a study of shared clonotypes between healthy human individuals. Overall study: Two women and a few men aged 18 to 49 served as donors.

As for this clone: Its antigen is undetermined.

The method was immunoSEQ multiplex PCR; TCRdb's version includes in-frame clones alone and lacks a portion of them. This repertoire shows about 650,000 clones, nearly 97% found once; its top ten account for 0.11%. Regarding the study as a whole: Shared clonotypes across all four donors exceeded non-shared ones in generation probability.

It was CD45RO-negative cells, positively selected for CCR7, that made up naive CD8 cells, with terminally differentiated effector memory CD45RA+ cells excluded. The study drew its donors from healthy HIV-negative adults without recent acute infections or vaccinations. Within Nashville, Tennessee resided all donors, each a Caucasian adult. The sequence derives from a woman between 25 and 40 years old in good health. Sequenced sample: naive CD8+ T cells sorted from blood.

CDR3 residues: CASSTPPEQFF. The CDR3, as DNA: TGTGCCAGCAGCACCCCCCCTGAGCAGTTCTTC. The chain combines TRBV7-9 with TRBJ2-1; no reliable D call. CDR3 length equals 11 residues. Germline CDR1 is SEHNR and CDR2 is FQNEAQ (reference sequence). The V gene lost 5 bases and the J gene lost 9 bases, with 8 bases spanning the gap.